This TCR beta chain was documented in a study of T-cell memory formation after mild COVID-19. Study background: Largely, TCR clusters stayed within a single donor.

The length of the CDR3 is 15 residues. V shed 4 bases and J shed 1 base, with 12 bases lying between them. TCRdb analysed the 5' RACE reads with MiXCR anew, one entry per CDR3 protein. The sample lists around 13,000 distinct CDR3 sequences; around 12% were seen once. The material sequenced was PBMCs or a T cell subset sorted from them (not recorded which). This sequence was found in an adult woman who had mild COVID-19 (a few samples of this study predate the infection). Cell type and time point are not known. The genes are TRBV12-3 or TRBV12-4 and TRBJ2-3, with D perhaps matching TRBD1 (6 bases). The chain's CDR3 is CASSSGVPGTDTQYF. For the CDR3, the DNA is TGTGCCAGCAGTTCAGGGGTCCCTGGCACAGATACGCAGTATTTT.